One and the same sample provided the 22 T cell receptor beta chains below, sequenced in a study of T cells in Graves' hyperthyroidism and ophthalmopathy. RNA transcripts yielded amplified TCR beta CDR3 regions. HTBI primers were the set used in a first-round RT-PCR of the TCR CDR3. Using its own MiXCR run on the multiplex PCR reads, TCRdb lists one record per CDR3 protein. The data show roughly 740,000 distinct CDR3 sequences, about 15% seen once. Material: blood. Receptor source: a man between 18 and 35 years old with Graves' hyperthyroidism.

This clonotype was seen a few times. The V gene is TRBV5-1, the J gene TRBJ2-3, with TRBD2 matching over 10 bases. The germline V gene has CDR1 SGHRS and CDR2 YFSETQ. The CDR3 is made up of 19 amino acids. J lost 0 bases, V lost 5 bases, and 15 bases had no gene match. The CDR3 is CASSKGRAASGSSTDTQYF. The CDR3 DNA follows: TGCGCCAGCAGTAAGGGCAGGGCGGCTAGCGGGAGTAGCACAGATACGCAGTATTTT.

This clonotype was seen only a few times. CDR3 loop: CASSALSAWDGTGELFF. The CDR3 nucleotides are TGTGCCAGCAGTGCCCTATCCGCCTGGGACGGCACCGGGGAGCTGTTTTTT. J is TRBJ2-2 and V is TRBV6-1, with D possibly being TRBD1 or TRBD2 (5 bases each). The CDR3 covers 17 residues. Looked up from germline, CDR1 is MNHNS and CDR2 is SASEGT. Trimming shortened V by 4 bases and J by 4 bases, and 19 bases separated the two germline ends.

The genes are TRBV19 and TRBJ2-1; TRBD2 agrees at 10 bases. Germline assignment: CDR1 LNHDA and CDR2 SQIVND (reference sequence). The V segment lost 5 bases and the J segment 6 bases; nucleotides outside the gene matches: 7. The length of the CDR3 is 15 residues. The CDR3 DNA is TGTGCCAGTAGTGGAATAGCGGGAGGTTTCAATGAGCAGTTCTTC. It specifies CASSGIAGGFNEQFF.

This clonotype was recorded many times. V and J are TRBV28 and TRBJ2-7; 8 positions agree with TRBD1. This CDR3 contains 15 residues. J gave up 5 bases and V 3 bases, and 9 bases lay outside the gene matches. From germline, CDR1 is MDHEN and CDR2 SYDVKM. This CDR3 reads CASSLVRQGKNEQYF. As DNA, the CDR3 is TGTGCCAGCAGTTTGGTTAGACAGGGGAAGAACGAGCAGTACTTC. The full variable domain, with the rest looked up from reference TRBV28 and TRBJ2-7, is DVKVTQSSRYLVKRTGEKVFLECVQDMDHENMFWYRQDPGLGLRLIYFSYDVKMKEKGDIPEGYSVSREKKERFSLILESASTNQTSMYLCASSLVRQGKNEQYFGPGTRLTVT.

This clonotype was counted ten times or more. This sequence joins TRBV10-2 and TRBJ2-2, with TRBD2 matching over 13 bases. The length of the CDR3 is 17 residues. In germline, CDR1 is WSHSY, CDR2 SAAADI. The V gene end was trimmed by 7 bases and the J gene end by 5 bases; junction bases not matched to a gene: 10. CDR3 loop: CASTGKGLAGWTGELFF. The CDR3 bases are TGCGCCAGCACTGGAAAGGGACTAGCGGGATGGACCGGGGAGCTGTTTTTT.

This clonotype was counted between two and nine times. The chain has TRBV20-1 and TRBJ2-5; TRBD2 might be the D (6 bases). CDR1 DFQATT and CDR2 SNEGSKA come from the germline V gene (reference sequence). The CDR3 consists of 17 residues. Trimming stripped 1 base from V and 6 bases from J, with 24 bases between. The DNA for the CDR3 is TGCAGTGCTAGAGGTAGTCAGGGAGGACGGGTGCGTAAGACCCAGTACTTC. Translation gives CSARGSQGGRVRKTQYF.

The chain recombines TRBV15 with TRBJ2-2; TRBD2 matches at 10 bases. This CDR3 is built from 16 residues. In germline, CDR1 is LNHNV, CDR2 YYDKDF (reference sequence). The ends lost 2 bases at V and 3 bases at J; junction bases unmatched: 3. The CDR3 sequence is CATSRSGTSDTGELFF. In nucleotides, the CDR3 is TGTGCCACCAGCAGATCCGGGACTAGCGACACCGGGGAGCTGTTTTTT. The whole variable domain, filled in from reference TRBV15 and TRBJ2-2, reads DAMVIQNPRYQVTQFGKPVTLSCSQTLNHNVMYWYQQKSSQAPKLLFHYYDKDFNNEADTPDNFQSRRPNTSFCFLDIRSPGLGDTAMYLCATSRSGTSDTGELFFGEGSRLTVL.

This clonotype was found many times. The chain has TRBV2 and TRBJ2-1; 10 bases match TRBD2. Looked up from germline, CDR1 is SNHLY and CDR2 is FYNNEI. J gave up 9 bases and V 5 bases, and 13 bases lay outside the gene matches. The CDR3 runs 16 residues. In DNA, the CDR3 is TGTGCCAGCAGTTTACTGACTAGCGGGTTCCTCGGTGAGCAGTTCTTC. Residues: CASSLLTSGFLGEQFF.

This clonotype has at least ten counts. The chain employs TRBV12-3 or TRBV12-4 and TRBJ2-1, with 14 bases that match TRBD2. J was trimmed by 6 bases and V by 6 bases; bases with no gene match: 7. The CDR3 is 16 residues long. Here the CDR3 reads CASRSPGTSGSNEQFF. CDR3 coding DNA: TGTGCCAGCAGGTCACCCGGGACTAGCGGGAGCAATGAGCAGTTCTTC.

This clonotype has at least ten counts. This chain joins TRBV20-1 and TRBJ2-1, with 13 bases lining up with TRBD2. Germline lookup yields CDR1 DFQATT and CDR2 SNEGSKA (reference sequence). The CDR3 contains 16 residues. V lost 0 bases, J lost 5 bases, and 4 bases stayed unmatched. The chain's CDR3 is CSARDAGLAGNNEQFF. The CDR3 bases are TGCAGTGCTAGAGATGCGGGACTAGCGGGAAACAATGAGCAGTTCTTC.

The J gene is TRBJ2-2, the V gene TRBV19; unclear D gene. The CDR3 is 14 amino acids. CDR1 is LNHDA, CDR2 SQIVND, per germline (reference sequence). Trimming pared 2 bases from V and 4 bases from J, leaving 8 bases between. The CDR3 spells CASSIIAFTGELFF. The CDR3 DNA reads as TGTGCCAGTAGTATAATCGCGTTCACCGGGGAGCTGTTTTTT.

The chain carries TRBV6-1 and TRBJ2-2; 7 bases are shared with TRBD1. The CDR3 runs to 16 residues. CDR1 and CDR2 from the germline V gene are MNHNS and SASEGT. V dropped 6 bases and J dropped 5; count of bases not matched to a gene: 12. CDR3 residues: CASRGLEGALTGELFF. The CDR3 DNA sequence: TGTGCCAGCAGGGGGCTTGAGGGGGCCCTTACCGGGGAGCTGTTTTTT.

This clonotype was seen at least ten times. The gene calls are TRBV30 and TRBJ1-2, with TRBD1 matching over 7 bases. J was trimmed by 7 bases and V by 1 base; bases with no gene match: 9. Germline V gene data show CDR1 as GTSNPN and CDR2 as SVGIG (reference sequence). The CDR3 runs 14 residues. The CDR3: CAWSAWTGALGYTF. CDR3 DNA: TGTGCCTGGAGTGCCTGGACAGGCGCTCTTGGCTACACCTTC.

This chain connects TRBV20-1 to TRBJ1-1; 7 bases map to TRBD1. The germline V gene encodes CDR1 DFQATT and CDR2 SNEGSKA (reference sequence). The CDR3 extends over 15 amino acids. J was trimmed by 1 base and V by 0 bases; bases with no gene match: 5. The CDR3, as DNA: TGCAGTGCTAGAGAGCAGGGGGGGGAGAACACTGAAGCTTTCTTT. It translates to CSAREQGGENTEAFF.

This clonotype occurred many times. The chain combines TRBV30 with TRBJ2-3, with a tentative D call TRBD1 (6 bases). Germline V gene lookup returns CDR1 GTSNPN and CDR2 SVGIG (reference sequence). Trimming removed 8 bases from V and 2 bases from J, with 11 bases in between. CDR3 length: 12 residues. The CDR3 coding sequence is TGTGCCGGGGACACTCCCACAGATACGCAGTATTTT. Its protein is CAGDTPTDTQYF.

This chain links TRBV4-3 with TRBJ2-7; TRBD2 aligns across 10 bases. The CDR3 runs 20 residues. The V segment lost 0 bases and the J segment 2 bases; nucleotides outside the gene matches: 16. Germline lookup yields CDR1 LGHNA and CDR2 YSLEER. The CDR3 here is CASSQERGIPSGSGAYEQYF. For the CDR3, the DNA is TGCGCCAGCAGCCAAGAAAGGGGCATTCCTAGCGGGAGTGGAGCCTACGAGCAGTACTTC.

Ten or more counts support this clonotype. In DNA, the CDR3 is TGTGCCAGCAGTGCGACGGCAGTCGGCACTGAAGCTTTCTTT. Its translation: CASSATAVGTEAFF. The chain joins TRBV12-3 or TRBV12-4 to TRBJ1-1, with no clear D. V was pared by 5 bases and J by 4 bases, with 14 bases between. The CDR3 runs to 14 residues.

The V gene is TRBV28, the J gene TRBJ2-7; possibly TRBD1 or TRBD2 for D (5 bases each). V lost 3 bases, J lost 7 bases, and 16 bases lay in between. CDR1 and CDR2 from the germline V gene are MDHEN and SYDVKM. The CDR3 is 14 amino acids. CDR3 nucleotides: TGTGCCAGCAGTTTCCCCGGGACCGAATTGGAGCAGTACTTC. Translated, it gives CASSFPGTELEQYF.

This clonotype was recorded many times. The rearrangement links TRBV2 to TRBJ2-5; D uncertain. V was clipped by 4 bases and J by 6 bases, with 12 bases between them. The V gene's germline CDR1 is SNHLY and CDR2 FYNNEI. The CDR3 loop spans 13 amino acids. CDR3 amino acids: CASSGPRGKTQYF. CDR3 nucleotide sequence: TGTGCCAGCAGTGGGCCGCGAGGCAAGACCCAGTACTTC.

The rearrangement joins TRBV7-6 to TRBJ2-7; tentative D call: TRBD2 (6 bases). The CDR3 runs to 14 residues. V was cut by 2 bases and J by 6 bases, with 14 bases left in between. Germline CDR1 is SGHVS and CDR2 is FNYEAQ. The CDR3 sequence: CASSLFRGDSEQYF. The CDR3 DNA sequence: TGTGCCAGCAGCTTATTTCGTGGGGACTCCGAGCAGTACTTC.

This clonotype appeared many times. The genes are TRBV6-1 and TRBJ1-5; the D gene is possibly TRBD1 (6 bases). V lost 8 bases and J 0 bases, leaving 11 bases between the germline ends. Germline CDR1 is MNHNS and CDR2 is SASEGT. The CDR3 runs to 14 residues. The CDR3: CASGQFNSNQPQHF. CDR3 sequence (DNA): TGTGCCAGCGGACAGTTCAATAGCAATCAGCCCCAGCATTTT.

Many counts were recorded for this clonotype. The V and J genes are TRBV29-1 and TRBJ2-7; 7 bases match TRBD1. The CDR3 is made up of 12 amino acids. The germline V gene encodes CDR1 SQVTM and CDR2 ANQGSEA. The junction had 7 bases not matched to a gene; V was cut back by 6 bases and J by 5 bases. DNA of the CDR3: TGCAGCGTAGAGCAGGGGGTTAACGAGCAGTACTTC. The encoded protein is CSVEQGVNEQYF.